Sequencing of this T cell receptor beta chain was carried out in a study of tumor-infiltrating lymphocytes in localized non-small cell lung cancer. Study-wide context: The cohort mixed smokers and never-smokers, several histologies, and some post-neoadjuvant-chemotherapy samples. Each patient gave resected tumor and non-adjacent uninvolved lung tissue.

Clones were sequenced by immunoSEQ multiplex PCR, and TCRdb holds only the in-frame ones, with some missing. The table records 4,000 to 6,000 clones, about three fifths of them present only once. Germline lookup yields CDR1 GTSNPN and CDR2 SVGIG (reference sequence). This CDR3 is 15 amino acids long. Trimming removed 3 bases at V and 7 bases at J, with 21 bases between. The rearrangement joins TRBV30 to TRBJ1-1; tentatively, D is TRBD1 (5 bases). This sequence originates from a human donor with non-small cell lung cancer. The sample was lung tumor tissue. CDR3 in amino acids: CAWRPTSRAGGEAFF. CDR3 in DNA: TGTGCCTGGAGACCGACCTCCAGGGCCGGGGGTGAAGCTTTCTTT.